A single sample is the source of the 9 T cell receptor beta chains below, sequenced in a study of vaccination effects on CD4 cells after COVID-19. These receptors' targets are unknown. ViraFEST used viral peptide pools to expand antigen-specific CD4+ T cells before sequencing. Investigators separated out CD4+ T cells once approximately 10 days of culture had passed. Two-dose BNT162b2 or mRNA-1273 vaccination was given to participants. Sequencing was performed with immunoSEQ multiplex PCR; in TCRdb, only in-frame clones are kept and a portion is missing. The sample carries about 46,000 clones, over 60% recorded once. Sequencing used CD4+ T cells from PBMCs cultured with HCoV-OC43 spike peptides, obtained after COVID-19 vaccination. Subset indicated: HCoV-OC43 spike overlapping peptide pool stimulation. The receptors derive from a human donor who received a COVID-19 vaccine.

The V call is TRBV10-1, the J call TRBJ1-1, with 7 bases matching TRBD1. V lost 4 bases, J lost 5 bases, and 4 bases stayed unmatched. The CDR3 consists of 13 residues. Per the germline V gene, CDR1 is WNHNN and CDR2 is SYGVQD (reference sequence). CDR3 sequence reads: CASSGDSQTEAFF. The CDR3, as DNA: TGCGCCAGCAGTGGGGACAGTCAGACTGAAGCTTTCTTT.

The CDR3 region is CASSLVREGKTQYF. In DNA, the CDR3 is TGTGCCAGCAGCTTAGTGCGGGAGGGTAAGACCCAGTACTTC. This rearrangement joins TRBV7-9 to TRBJ2-5, with 9 bases that match TRBD2. Germline V CDR1 and CDR2: SEHNR, FQNEAQ (reference sequence). The CDR3 spans 14 residues. Trimming cost V 1 base and J 6 bases; bases outside gene matches: 3. The whole variable domain, remainder taken from reference TRBV7-9 and TRBJ2-5, is DTGVSQNPRHKITKRGQNVTFRCDPISEHNRLYWYRQTLGQGPEFLTYFQNEAQLEKSRLLSDRFSAERPKGSFSTLEIQRTEQGDSAMYLCASSLVREGKTQYFGPGTRLLVL.

CDR3 sequence: CASSIAGGPQETQYF. The CDR3 coding sequence is TGTGCCAGTAGTATAGCGGGAGGACCCCAAGAGACCCAGTACTTC. V usage is TRBV19 and J usage is TRBJ2-5, with TRBD2 matching over 7 bases. Germline V gene sequence: CDR1 LNHDA, CDR2 SQIVND (reference sequence). The CDR3 is 15 residues long. V shed 1 base, J shed 1 base, and the junction held 3 bases outside the gene matches.

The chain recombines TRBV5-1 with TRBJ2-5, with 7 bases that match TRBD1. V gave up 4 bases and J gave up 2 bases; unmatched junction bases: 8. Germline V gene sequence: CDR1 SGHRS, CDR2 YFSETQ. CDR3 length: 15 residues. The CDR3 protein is CASSQIWTGQETQYF. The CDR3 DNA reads TGCGCCAGCAGCCAGATCTGGACAGGACAAGAGACCCAGTACTTC. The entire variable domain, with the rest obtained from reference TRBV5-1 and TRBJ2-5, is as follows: KAGVTQTPRYLIKTRGQQVTLSCSPISGHRSVSWYQQTPGQGLQFLFEYFSETQRNKGNFPGRFSGRQFSNSRSEMNVSTLELGDSALYLCASSQIWTGQETQYFGPGTRLLVL.

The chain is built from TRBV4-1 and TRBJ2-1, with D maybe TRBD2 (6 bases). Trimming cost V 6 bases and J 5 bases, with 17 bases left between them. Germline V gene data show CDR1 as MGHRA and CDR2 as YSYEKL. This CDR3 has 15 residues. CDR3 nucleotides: TGCGCCAGCAGAGATCTCTGGGGGGACCACAATGAGCAGTTCTTC. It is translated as CASRDLWGDHNEQFF.

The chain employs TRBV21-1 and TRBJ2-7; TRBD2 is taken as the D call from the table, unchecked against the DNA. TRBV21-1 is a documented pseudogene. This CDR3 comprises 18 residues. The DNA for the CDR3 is TGTGCCAGCAGCCCTCGGACTAGCGGGAGTGGGGGGGTGGGGGAGCAGTACTTC. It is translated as CASSPRTSGSGGVGEQYF.

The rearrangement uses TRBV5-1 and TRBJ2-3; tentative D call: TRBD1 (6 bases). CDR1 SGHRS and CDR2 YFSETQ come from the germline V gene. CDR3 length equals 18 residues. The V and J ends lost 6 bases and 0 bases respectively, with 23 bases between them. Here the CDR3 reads CASKAVGALPASTDTQYF. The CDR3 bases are TGCGCCAGCAAAGCAGTGGGGGCCCTACCAGCTAGCACAGATACGCAGTATTTT.

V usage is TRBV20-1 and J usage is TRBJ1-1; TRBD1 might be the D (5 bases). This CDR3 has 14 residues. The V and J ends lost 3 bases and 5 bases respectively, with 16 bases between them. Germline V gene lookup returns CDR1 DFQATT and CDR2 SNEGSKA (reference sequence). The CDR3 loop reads CSASPPLGETEAFF. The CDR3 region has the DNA TGCAGTGCTAGTCCCCCCCTAGGGGAAACTGAAGCTTTCTTT.

The CDR3 region is CATSTSYNEQFF. The CDR3 DNA reads as TGTGCCACTTCGACTAGCTACAATGAGCAGTTCTTC. The genes are TRBV6-5 and TRBJ2-1; weak D call: TRBD2 (6 bases). Germline-derived CDR1 and CDR2 are MNHEY and SVGAGI. The CDR3 is 12 residues long. V was pared by 10 bases and J by 3 bases, with 10 bases between.